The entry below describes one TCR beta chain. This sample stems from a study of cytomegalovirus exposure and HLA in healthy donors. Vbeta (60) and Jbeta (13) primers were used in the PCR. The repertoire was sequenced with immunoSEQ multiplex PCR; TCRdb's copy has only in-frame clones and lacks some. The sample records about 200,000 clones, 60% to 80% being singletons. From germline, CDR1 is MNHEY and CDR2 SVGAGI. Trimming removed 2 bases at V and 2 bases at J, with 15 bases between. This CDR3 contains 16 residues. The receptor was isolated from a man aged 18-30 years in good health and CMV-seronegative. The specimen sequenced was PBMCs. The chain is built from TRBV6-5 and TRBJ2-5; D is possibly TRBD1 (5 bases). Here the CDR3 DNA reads TGTGCCAGCAGTTACCTCCGGGCAGGGCCTCAAGAGACCCAGTACTTC. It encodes CASSYLRAGPQETQYF.